This T cell receptor (beta chain) was captured in a study of blood T cell repertoires in COVID-19. Study-level information: Nucleic acid was either cDNA or gDNA, and it came from T cells, B-cell-depleted T cells, or PBMCs.

Original analysis: Amplification with reference gene primers provided the estimates of nucleated cell counts. Here immunoSEQ multiplex PCR was the method, and the copy in TCRdb shows in-frame clones only, minus some. V, J and clone size derive from that table, while D and trimming were established from the DNA sequence. The table has approximately 170,000 clones, about 85% seen once; the top ten hold more than 6.5%. This CDR3 spans 15 amino acids. The germline V gene has CDR1 MNHEY and CDR2 SVGAGI. V dropped 0 bases and J dropped 4; count of bases not matched to a gene: 1. The V call is TRBV6-5, the J call TRBJ1-3, with TRBD1 matching over 9 bases. The receptor comes from a woman older than 75 in a cohort sampled during active or convalescent COVID-19. The sequenced sample consisted of peripheral blood. CDR3 coding DNA: TGTGCCAGCAGTTACTCGGGGACAGGGGGAAACACCATATATTTT. Protein sequence: CASSYSGTGGNTIYF.